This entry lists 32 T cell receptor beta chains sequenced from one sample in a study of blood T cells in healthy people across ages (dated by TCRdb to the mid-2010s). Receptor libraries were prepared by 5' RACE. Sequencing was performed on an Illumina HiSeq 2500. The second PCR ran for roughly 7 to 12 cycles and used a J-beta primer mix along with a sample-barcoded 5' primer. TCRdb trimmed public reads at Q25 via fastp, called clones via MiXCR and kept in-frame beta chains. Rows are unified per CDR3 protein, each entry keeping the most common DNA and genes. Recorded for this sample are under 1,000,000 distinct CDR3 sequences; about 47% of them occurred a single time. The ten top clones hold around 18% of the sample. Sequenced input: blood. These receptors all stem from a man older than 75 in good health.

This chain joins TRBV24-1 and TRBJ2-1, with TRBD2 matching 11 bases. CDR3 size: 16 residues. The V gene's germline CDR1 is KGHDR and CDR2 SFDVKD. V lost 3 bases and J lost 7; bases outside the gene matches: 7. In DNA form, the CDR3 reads TGTGCCACCAGTGATCCACTAGCGGGAGTGGAAAATGAGCAGTTCTTC. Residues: CATSDPLAGVENEQFF.

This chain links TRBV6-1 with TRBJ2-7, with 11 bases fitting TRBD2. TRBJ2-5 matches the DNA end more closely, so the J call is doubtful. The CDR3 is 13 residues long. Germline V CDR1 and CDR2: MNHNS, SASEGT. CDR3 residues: CASKLAGVGTQYF. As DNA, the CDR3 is TGTGCCAGCAAACTAGCGGGAGTGGGGACCCAGTACTTC.

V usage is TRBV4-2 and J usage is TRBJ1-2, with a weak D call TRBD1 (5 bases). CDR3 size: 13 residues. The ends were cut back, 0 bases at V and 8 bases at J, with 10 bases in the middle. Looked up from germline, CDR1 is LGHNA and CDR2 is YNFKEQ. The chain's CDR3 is CASSQEGRDGYTF. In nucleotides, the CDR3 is TGTGCCAGCAGCCAAGAAGGGAGGGACGGCTACACCTTC.

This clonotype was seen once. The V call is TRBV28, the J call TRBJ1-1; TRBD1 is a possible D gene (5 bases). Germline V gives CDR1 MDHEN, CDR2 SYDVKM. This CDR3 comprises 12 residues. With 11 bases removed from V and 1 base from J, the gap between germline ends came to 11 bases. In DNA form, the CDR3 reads TGTGCCGTGCAGGGAGGGAACACTGAAGCTTTCTTT. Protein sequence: CAVQGGNTEAFF.

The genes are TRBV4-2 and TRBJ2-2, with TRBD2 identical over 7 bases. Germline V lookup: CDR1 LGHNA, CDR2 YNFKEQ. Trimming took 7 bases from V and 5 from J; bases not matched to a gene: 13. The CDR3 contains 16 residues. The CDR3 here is CASKGGTGDVTGELFF. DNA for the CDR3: TGTGCCAGCAAGGGAGGGACGGGAGACGTAACCGGGGAGCTGTTTTTT.

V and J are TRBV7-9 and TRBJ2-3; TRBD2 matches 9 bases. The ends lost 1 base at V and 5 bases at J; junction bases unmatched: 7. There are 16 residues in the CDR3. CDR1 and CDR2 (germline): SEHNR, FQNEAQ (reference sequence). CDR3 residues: CASSLVRLAERDTQYF. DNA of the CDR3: TGTGCCAGCAGCTTAGTTCGACTAGCGGAAAGAGATACGCAGTATTTT.

Here the CDR3 DNA reads TGTGCCAGCAGCCCCGCTGTAAGGGGGGTCAATGAGCAGTTCTTC. Amino acid sequence: CASSPAVRGVNEQFF. The chain is built from TRBV7-2 and TRBJ2-1; possibly TRBD1 or TRBD2 for D (6 bases each). Deletions cut 5 bases from V and 6 bases from J, with 17 bases between. Germline V gene sequence: CDR1 SGHTA, CDR2 FQGNSA. The CDR3 consists of 15 residues.

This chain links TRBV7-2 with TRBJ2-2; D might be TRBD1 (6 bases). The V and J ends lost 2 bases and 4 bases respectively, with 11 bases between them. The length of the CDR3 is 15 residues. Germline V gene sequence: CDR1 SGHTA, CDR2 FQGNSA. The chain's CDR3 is CASSLQGTGTGELFF. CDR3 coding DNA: TGTGCCAGCAGCTTACAGGGGACGGGCACCGGGGAGCTGTTTTTT.

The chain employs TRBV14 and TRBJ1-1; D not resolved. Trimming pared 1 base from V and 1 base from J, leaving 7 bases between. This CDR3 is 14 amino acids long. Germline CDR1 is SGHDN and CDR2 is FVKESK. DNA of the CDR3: TGTGCCAGCAGCCAAGGGGTCAAGAACACTGAAGCTTTCTTT. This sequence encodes CASSQGVKNTEAFF.

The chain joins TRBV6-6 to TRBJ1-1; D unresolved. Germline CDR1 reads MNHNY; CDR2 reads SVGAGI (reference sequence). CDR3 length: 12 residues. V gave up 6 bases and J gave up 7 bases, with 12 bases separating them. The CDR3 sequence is CASRGPGIEAFF. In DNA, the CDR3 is TGTGCCAGCAGGGGTCCGGGGATTGAAGCTTTCTTT.

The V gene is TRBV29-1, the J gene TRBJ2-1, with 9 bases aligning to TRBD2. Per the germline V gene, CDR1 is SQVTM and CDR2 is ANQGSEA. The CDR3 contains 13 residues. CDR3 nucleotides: TGCAGTACTGTGCGGGAGGGTTTGAATGAGCAGTTCTTC. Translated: CSTVREGLNEQFF.

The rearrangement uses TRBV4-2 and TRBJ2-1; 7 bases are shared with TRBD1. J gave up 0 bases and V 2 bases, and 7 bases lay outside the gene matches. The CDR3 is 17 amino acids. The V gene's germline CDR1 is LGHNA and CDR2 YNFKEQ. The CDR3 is CASSQHQGQSSYNEQFF. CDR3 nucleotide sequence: TGTGCCAGCAGCCAACACCAGGGACAGAGCTCCTACAATGAGCAGTTCTTC.

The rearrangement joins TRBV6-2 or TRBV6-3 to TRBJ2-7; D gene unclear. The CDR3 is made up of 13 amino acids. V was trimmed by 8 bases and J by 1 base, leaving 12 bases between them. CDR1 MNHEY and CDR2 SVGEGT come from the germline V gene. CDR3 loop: CASEPRNSYEQYF. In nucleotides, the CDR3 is TGTGCCAGCGAGCCGAGGAATTCCTACGAGCAGTACTTC.

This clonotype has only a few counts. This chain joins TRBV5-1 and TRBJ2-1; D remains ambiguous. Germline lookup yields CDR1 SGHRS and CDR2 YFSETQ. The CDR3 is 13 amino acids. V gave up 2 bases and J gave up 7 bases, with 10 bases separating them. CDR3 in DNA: TGCGCCAGCAGCTTTCAGACCGTAAATGAGCAGTTCTTC. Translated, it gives CASSFQTVNEQFF.

CDR3 coding DNA: TGTGCCAGCAGCAAAGACAGGGCCCAAGACGGCTACACCTTC. Translation gives CASSKDRAQDGYTF. V usage is TRBV2 and J usage is TRBJ1-2; 7 nucleotides match TRBD1. CDR1 and CDR2 (germline): SNHLY, FYNNEI. The CDR3 is 14 residues long. V shed 6 bases, J shed 8 bases, and the junction held 12 bases outside the gene matches.

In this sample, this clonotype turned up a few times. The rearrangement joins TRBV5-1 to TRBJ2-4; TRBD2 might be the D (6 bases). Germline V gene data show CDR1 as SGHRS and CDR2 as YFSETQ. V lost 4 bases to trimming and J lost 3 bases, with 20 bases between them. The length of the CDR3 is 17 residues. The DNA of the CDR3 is TGCGCCAGCAGCCCAGTGACTGTATCGGGAGTCAAAAACATTCAGTACTTC. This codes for CASSPVTVSGVKNIQYF.

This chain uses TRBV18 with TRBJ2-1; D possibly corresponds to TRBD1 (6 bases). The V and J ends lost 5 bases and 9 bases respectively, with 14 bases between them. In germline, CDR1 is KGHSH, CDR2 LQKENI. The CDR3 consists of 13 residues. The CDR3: CASSSQGIGEQFF. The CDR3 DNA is TGTGCCAGCTCATCCCAGGGGATTGGTGAGCAGTTCTTC. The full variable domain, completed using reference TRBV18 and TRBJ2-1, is NAGVMQNPRHLVRRRGQEARLRCSPMKGHSHVYWYRQLPEEGLKFMVYLQKENIIDESGMPKERFSAEFPKEGPSILRIQQVVRGDSAAYFCASSSQGIGEQFFGPGTRLTVL.

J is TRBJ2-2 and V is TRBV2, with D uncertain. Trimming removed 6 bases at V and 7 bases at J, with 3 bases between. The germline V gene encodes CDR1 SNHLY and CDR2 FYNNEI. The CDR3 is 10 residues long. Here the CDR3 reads CASRLGELFF. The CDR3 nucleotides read TGTGCCAGCAGACTCGGGGAGCTGTTTTTT.

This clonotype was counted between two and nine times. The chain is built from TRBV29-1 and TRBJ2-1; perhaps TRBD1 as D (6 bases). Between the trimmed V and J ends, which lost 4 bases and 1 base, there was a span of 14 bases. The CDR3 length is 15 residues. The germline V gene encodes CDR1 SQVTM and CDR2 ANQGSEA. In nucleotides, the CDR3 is TGCAGCGTTGTCCTCCGGGACAAGTCCTACAATGAGCAGTTCTTC. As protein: CSVVLRDKSYNEQFF.

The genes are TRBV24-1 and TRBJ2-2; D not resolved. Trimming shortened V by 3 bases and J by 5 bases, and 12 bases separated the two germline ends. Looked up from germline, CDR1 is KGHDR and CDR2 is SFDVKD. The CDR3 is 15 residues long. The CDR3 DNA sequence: TGTGCCACCAGTGATATAAGTCAGGAAACCGGGGAGCTGTTTTTT. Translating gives CATSDISQETGELFF.

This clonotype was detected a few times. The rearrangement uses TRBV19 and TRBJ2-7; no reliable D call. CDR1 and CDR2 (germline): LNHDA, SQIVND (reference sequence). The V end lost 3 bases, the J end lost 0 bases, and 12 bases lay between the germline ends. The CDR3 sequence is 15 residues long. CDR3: CASSMSTVSSYEQYF. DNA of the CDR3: TGTGCCAGTAGTATGAGTACAGTAAGCTCCTACGAGCAGTACTTC.

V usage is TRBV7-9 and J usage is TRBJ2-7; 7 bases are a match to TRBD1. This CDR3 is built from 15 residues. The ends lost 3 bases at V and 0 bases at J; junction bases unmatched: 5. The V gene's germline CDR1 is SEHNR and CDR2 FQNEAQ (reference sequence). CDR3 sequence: CASSLGRGTSYEQYF. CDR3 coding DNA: TGTGCCAGCAGCTTGGGCAGGGGGACCTCCTACGAGCAGTACTTC.

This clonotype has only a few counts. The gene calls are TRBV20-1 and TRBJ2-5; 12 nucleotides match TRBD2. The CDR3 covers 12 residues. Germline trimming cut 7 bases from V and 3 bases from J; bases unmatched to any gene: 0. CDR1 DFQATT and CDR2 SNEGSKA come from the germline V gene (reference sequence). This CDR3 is CSGTSGEETQYF. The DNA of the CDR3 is TGCAGTGGGACTAGCGGGGAAGAGACCCAGTACTTC.

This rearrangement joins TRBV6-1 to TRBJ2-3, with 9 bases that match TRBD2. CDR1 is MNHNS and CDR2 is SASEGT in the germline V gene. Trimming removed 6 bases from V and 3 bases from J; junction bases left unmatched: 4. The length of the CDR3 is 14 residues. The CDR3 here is CASRVAGETDTQYF. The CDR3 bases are TGTGCCAGCAGGGTAGCGGGAGAGACAGATACGCAGTATTTT.

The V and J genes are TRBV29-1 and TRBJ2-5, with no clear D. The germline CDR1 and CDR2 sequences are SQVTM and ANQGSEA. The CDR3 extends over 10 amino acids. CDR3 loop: CSLGEETQYF. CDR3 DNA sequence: TGCAGTCTCGGAGAAGAGACCCAGTACTTC.

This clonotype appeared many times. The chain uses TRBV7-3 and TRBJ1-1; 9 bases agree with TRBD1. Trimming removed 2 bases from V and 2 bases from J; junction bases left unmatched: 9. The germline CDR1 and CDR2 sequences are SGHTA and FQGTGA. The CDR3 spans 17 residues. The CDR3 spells CASSLGGQGITNTEAFF. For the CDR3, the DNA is TGTGCCAGCAGCTTAGGCGGACAGGGGATTACAAACACTGAAGCTTTCTTT. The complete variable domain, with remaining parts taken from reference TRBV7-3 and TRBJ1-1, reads GAGVSQTPSNKVTEKGKYVELRCDPISGHTALYWYRQSLGQGPEFLIYFQGTGAADDSGLPNDRFFAVRPEGSVSTLKIQRTERGDSAVYLCASSLGGQGITNTEAFFGQGTRLTVV.

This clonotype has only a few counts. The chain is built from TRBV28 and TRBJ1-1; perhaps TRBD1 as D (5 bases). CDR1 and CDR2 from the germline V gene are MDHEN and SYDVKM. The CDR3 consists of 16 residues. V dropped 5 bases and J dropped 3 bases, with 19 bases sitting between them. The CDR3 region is CASSPGGGWRYTEAFF. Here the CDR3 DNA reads TGTGCCAGCAGTCCCGGGGGGGGGTGGAGGTACACTGAAGCTTTCTTT.

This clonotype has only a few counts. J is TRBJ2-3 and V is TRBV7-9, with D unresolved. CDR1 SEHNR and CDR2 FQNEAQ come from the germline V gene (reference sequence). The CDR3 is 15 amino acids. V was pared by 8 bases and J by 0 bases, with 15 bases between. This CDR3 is CASVGPAASTDTQYF. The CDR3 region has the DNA TGTGCCAGCGTTGGTCCCGCAGCTAGCACAGATACGCAGTATTTT.

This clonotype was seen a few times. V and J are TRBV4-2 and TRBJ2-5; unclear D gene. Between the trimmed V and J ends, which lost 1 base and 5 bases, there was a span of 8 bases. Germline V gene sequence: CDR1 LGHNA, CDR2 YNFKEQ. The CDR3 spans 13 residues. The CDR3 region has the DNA TGTGCCAGCAGCCAAGTTTATGGGGAGACCCAGTACTTC. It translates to CASSQVYGETQYF.

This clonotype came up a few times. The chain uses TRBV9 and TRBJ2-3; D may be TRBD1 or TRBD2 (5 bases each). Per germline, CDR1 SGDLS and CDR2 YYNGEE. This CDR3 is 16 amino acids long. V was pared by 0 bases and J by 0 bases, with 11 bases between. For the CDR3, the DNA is TGTGCCAGCAGCGTAGCTACCAGGGACAGCACAGATACGCAGTATTTT. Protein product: CASSVATRDSTDTQYF.

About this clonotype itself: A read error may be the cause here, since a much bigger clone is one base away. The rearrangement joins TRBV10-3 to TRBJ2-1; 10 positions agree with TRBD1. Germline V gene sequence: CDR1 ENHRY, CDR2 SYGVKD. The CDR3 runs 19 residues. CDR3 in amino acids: CAVSAAGTGVRIAYNEQFF. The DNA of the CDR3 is TGTGCCGTCAGTGCCGCCGGGACAGGGGTGAGGATAGCCTACAATGAGCAGTTCTTC.

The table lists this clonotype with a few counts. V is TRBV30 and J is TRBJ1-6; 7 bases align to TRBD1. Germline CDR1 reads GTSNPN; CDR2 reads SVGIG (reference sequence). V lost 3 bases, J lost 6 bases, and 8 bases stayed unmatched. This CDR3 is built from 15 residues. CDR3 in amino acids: CAWRLRQGVNSPLHF. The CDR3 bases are TGTGCCTGGAGATTAAGACAGGGAGTTAATTCACCCCTCCACTTT. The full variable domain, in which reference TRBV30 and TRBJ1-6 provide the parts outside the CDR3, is SQTIHQWPATLVQPVGSPLSLECTVEGTSNPNLYWYRQAAGRGLQLLFYSVGIGQISSEVPQNLSASRPQDRQFILSSKKLLLSDSGFYLCAWRLRQGVNSPLHFGNGTRLTVT.